The clone carrying this T cell receptor (beta chain) appeared a single time. Antigen: not known. Losses at the gene ends were 0 bases for V and 10 bases for J; bases not matched to a gene: 6. Germline V gives CDR1 SGHDT, CDR2 YYEEEE. The length of the CDR3 is 14 residues. The sample is drawn from a study of CD8+ T cells in alopecia areata. Study-wide results and caveats: Possibly as an HLA-related effect, TCR sharing across patients appeared less clear than in mice. Sequencing of scalp tissue also captures the resident alphabeta T cells of normal skin.

Patients with alopecia areata provided lesional scalp punch biopsies as well as peripheral blood. Reverse transcription of extracted RNA yielded cDNA, which provided the sequencing template. This table comes from immunoSEQ multiplex PCR, and its TCRdb copy is limited to in-frame clones, with some not included. The sample has 150,000 or so clones, around 86% seen once. This specimen was CD8+ T cells sorted from blood, taken at week 0. The genes are TRBV5-6 and TRBJ2-1; 8 bases map to TRBD2. The TCR was taken from a human donor with alopecia areata. In DNA form, the CDR3 reads TGTGCCAGCAGCTTGGCCGGGACTAGTAACGAGCAGTTCTTC. Translated: CASSLAGTSNEQFF.